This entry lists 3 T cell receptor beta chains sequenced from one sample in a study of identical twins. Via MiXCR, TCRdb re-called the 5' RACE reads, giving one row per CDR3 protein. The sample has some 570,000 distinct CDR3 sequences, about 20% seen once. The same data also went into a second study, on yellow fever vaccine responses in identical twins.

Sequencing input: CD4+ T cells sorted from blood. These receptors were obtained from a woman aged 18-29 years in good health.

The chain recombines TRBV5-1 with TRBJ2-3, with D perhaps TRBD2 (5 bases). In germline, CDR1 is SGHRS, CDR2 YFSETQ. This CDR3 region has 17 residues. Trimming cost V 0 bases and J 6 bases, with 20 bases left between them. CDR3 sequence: CASSLAASRILGDTQYF. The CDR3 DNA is TGCGCCAGCAGCTTGGCCGCTAGCAGAATTCTGGGGGATACGCAGTATTTT.

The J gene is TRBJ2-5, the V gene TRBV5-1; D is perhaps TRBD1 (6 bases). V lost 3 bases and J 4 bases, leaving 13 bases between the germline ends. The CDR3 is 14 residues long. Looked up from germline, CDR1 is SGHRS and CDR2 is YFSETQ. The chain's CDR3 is CASSWQGMGETQYF. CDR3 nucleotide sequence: TGCGCCAGCAGCTGGCAGGGGATGGGAGAGACCCAGTACTTC.

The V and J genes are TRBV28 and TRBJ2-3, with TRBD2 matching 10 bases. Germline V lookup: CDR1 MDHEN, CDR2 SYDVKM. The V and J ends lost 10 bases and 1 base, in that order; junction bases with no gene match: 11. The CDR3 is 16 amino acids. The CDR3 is CATTSGSPPGTDTQYF. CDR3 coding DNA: TGTGCCACGACTAGCGGGTCCCCGCCTGGCACAGATACGCAGTATTTT.